The next 18 T cell receptor beta chains were all read from a single sample in a study of circulating and synovial CD4+ cells in juvenile arthritis. The method was immunoSEQ multiplex PCR; TCRdb's version includes in-frame clones alone and lacks a portion of them. This sample has around 32,000 clones, with 90% to 95% found just once. The sequenced sample was CD4+ T cells from blood. Source of these receptors: a human donor with juvenile idiopathic arthritis.

The chain employs TRBV5-5 and TRBJ2-5; TRBD2 agrees at 8 bases. V was pared by 4 bases and J by 4 bases, with 6 bases of the junction left unmatched. Germline V gene sequence: CDR1 SGHKS, CDR2 YYEKEE (reference sequence). The CDR3 has 14 residues. The CDR3 DNA reads TGTGCCAGCAGCCCTGGTAGCGGGGCAGAGACCCAGTACTTC. Amino acid sequence: CASSPGSGAETQYF.

The table lists this clone with a count of one. J is TRBJ2-1 and V is TRBV27; a possible D gene is TRBD2 (5 bases). Trimming stripped 0 bases from V and 0 bases from J, with 15 bases between. The CDR3 extends over 18 amino acids. CDR1 and CDR2 from the germline V gene are MNHEY and SMNVEV (reference sequence). As DNA, the CDR3 is TGTGCCAGCAGTTTATCGTTTAGCGCGGGCTACTCCTACAATGAGCAGTTCTTC. Residues: CASSLSFSAGYSYNEQFF.

The chain joins TRBV7-9 to TRBJ1-5; 10 nucleotides align to TRBD1. V lost 4 bases, J lost 9 bases, and 9 bases stayed unmatched. The CDR3 is 15 amino acids. Germline V lookup: CDR1 SEHNR, CDR2 FQNEAQ (reference sequence). The CDR3 region has the DNA TGTGCCAGCAGCTCTAGGGGACAGGGGAGGTTGCCCCAGCATTTT. It is translated as CASSSRGQGRLPQHF.

The chain recombines TRBV10-1 with TRBJ2-7, with 9 bases aligning to TRBD2. The CDR3 is made up of 14 amino acids. The ends lost 6 bases at V and 5 bases at J; junction bases unmatched: 8. Germline assignment: CDR1 WNHNN and CDR2 SYGVQD (reference sequence). The CDR3 loop reads CASRPGLASHEQYF. CDR3 DNA sequence: TGCGCCAGCAGGCCAGGACTAGCGTCCCACGAGCAGTACTTC.

CDR3 nucleotides: TGTGCCAGCAGCCGAGAACTAGCGGGGGGTGAAGGTGAGCAGTTCTTC. This gives the protein CASSRELAGGEGEQFF. This chain links TRBV6-4 with TRBJ2-1; 12 bases line up with TRBD2. Germline lookup yields CDR1 MRHNA and CDR2 SNTAGT. Trimming took 6 bases from V and 9 from J; bases not matched to a gene: 12. The CDR3 totals 16 residues.

The CDR3 DNA reads TGTGCCTGGAGTGTAGGTGGTCCGGGGACCTACGAGCAGTACTTC. Its translation: CAWSVGGPGTYEQYF. The chain combines TRBV30 with TRBJ2-7; D perhaps matches TRBD2 (5 bases). The CDR3 totals 15 residues. In germline, CDR1 is GTSNPN, CDR2 SVGIG (reference sequence). The V gene lost 0 bases and the J gene lost 2 bases, with 14 bases spanning the gap.

The CDR3 spells CASSSVGQASNEKLFF. The CDR3 coding sequence is TGCGCCAGCAGCTCAGTGGGACAGGCGTCTAATGAAAAACTGTTTTTT. V usage is TRBV4-1 and J usage is TRBJ1-4, with 8 bases that match TRBD1. Trimming took 5 bases from V and 3 from J; bases not matched to a gene: 8. The germline gives CDR1 MGHRA, CDR2 YSYEKL. This CDR3 is built from 16 residues.

V and J are TRBV5-1 and TRBJ2-7; 10 bases fit TRBD2. V trimming: 5 bases; J trimming: 2 bases; junction bases outside the gene matches: 16. Germline V gives CDR1 SGHRS, CDR2 YFSETQ. The CDR3 runs 18 residues. The CDR3 is CASSARTSGFGFTYEQYF. In DNA form, the CDR3 reads TGCGCCAGCAGTGCTCGGACTAGCGGTTTCGGCTTTACCTACGAGCAGTACTTC.

The genes are TRBV6-1 and TRBJ1-4, with D tentatively TRBD1 (5 bases). Germline V gene sequence: CDR1 MNHNS, CDR2 SASEGT. The CDR3 is made up of 14 amino acids. The V end was cut by 4 bases, the J end by 7 bases, with 13 bases between. The CDR3 DNA reads as TGTGCCAGCAGTGCGGGGGTTTTAGGTGAAAAACTGTTTTTT. It encodes CASSAGVLGEKLFF.

This chain uses TRBV29-1 with TRBJ2-7; the match to TRBD2 covers 7 bases. The V and J ends lost 4 bases and 6 bases, in that order; junction bases with no gene match: 12. The CDR3 loop spans 14 amino acids. Germline V gene sequence: CDR1 SQVTM, CDR2 ANQGSEA. The DNA for the CDR3 is TGCAGCGTTGGCTATGGCGGGGGTACTGGCGAGCAGTACTTC. Protein: CSVGYGGGTGEQYF.

This chain joins TRBV7-2 and TRBJ1-5; weak D call: TRBD1 (6 bases). This CDR3 comprises 14 residues. Per the germline V gene, CDR1 is SGHTA and CDR2 is FQGNSA. V was clipped by 5 bases and J by 7 bases, with 15 bases between them. CDR3 region: CASSPQGVEQPQHF. The CDR3 DNA is TGTGCCAGCAGCCCACAGGGCGTCGAGCAGCCCCAGCATTTT.

The chain has TRBV7-2 and TRBJ2-3; 16 positions agree with TRBD2. CDR3 length: 19 residues. Germline V gives CDR1 SGHTA, CDR2 FQGNSA. The ends lost 2 bases at V and 5 bases at J; junction bases unmatched: 10. CDR3 nucleotide sequence: TGTGCCAGCAGCTTAATTTCCCCGGGACTAGCGGGGGGGCGAGATACGCAGTATTTT. It encodes CASSLISPGLAGGRDTQYF.

This clone showed up just once. The rearrangement links TRBV5-6 to TRBJ1-4; 9 nucleotides align to TRBD1. CDR1 and CDR2 (germline): SGHDT, YYEEEE. The CDR3 loop spans 14 amino acids. After removal of 4 bases from V and 5 bases from J, the junction contained 3 bases not matched to a gene. CDR3 in amino acids: CASSVDRGNEKLFF. The CDR3 DNA reads as TGTGCCAGCAGCGTGGACAGGGGAAATGAAAAACTGTTTTTT.

The CDR3 is CASSDYGTSSGANVLTF. The CDR3 nucleotides are TGTGCCAGCAGTGATTATGGGACTAGCTCTGGGGCCAACGTCCTGACTTTC. The V gene is TRBV6-1, the J gene TRBJ2-6, with 8 bases aligning to TRBD2. The CDR3 spans 17 residues. Trimming cost V 3 bases and J 0 bases; bases outside gene matches: 4. CDR1 is MNHNS and CDR2 is SASEGT in the germline V gene.

This sequence joins TRBV18 and TRBJ2-5; TRBD1 aligns across 9 bases. The tail of the sequence fits TRBJ2-7 better, so the J call may be wrong. Germline-derived CDR1 and CDR2 are KGHSH and LQKENI. CDR3 length equals 15 residues. The DNA of the CDR3 is TGTGCCAGCTCACCACCGAACAGGGGGCGCTACGAGCAGTACTTC. Translating it yields CASSPPNRGRYEQYF.

This clone showed up just once. This sequence joins TRBV25-1 and TRBJ2-5; the match to TRBD1 covers 10 bases. The DNA end lines up better with TRBJ2-7; the J call may be wrong. Germline V gene sequence: CDR1 MGHDK, CDR2 SYGVNS. The CDR3 extends over 15 amino acids. The CDR3 here is CASSPRTGGFYEQYF. The CDR3 DNA reads as TGTGCCAGCTCCCCCAGGACAGGGGGATTCTACGAGCAGTACTTC.

The chain couples TRBV7-9 to TRBJ2-3; 9 nucleotides line up with TRBD2. CDR3 length equals 15 residues. The V segment lost 2 bases and the J segment 3 bases; nucleotides outside the gene matches: 3. Germline loops: CDR1 SEHNR, CDR2 FQNEAQ (reference sequence). The CDR3 DNA reads TGTGCCAGCAGCTTACGCGGGGGGGCAACAGATACGCAGTATTTT. Translating gives CASSLRGGATDTQYF.

The V and J genes are TRBV6-1 and TRBJ2-7, with a weak D call TRBD1 (6 bases). Trimming removed 1 base from V and 3 bases from J, with 13 bases in between. This CDR3 spans 15 amino acids. Germline V gene data show CDR1 as MNHNS and CDR2 as SASEGT. CDR3 DNA sequence: TGTGCCAGCAGTGAAGGAGGGGGAGCCAGCTACGAGCAGTACTTC. Translation gives CASSEGGGASYEQYF.